The rows below give T cell receptor beta chains drawn from one sample of a study of T-cell reconstitution after alpha-beta-depleted transplantation in children. TCRdb fed the PCR reads into MiXCR, producing one record per CDR3 protein. This sample has about 580,000 distinct CDR3 sequences, with 27% found just once. The material was PBMCs, obtained before TCRalphabeta/CD19-depleted stem cell transplant. The receptors originated from a boy less than two years old with Wiskott-Aldrich syndrome, due to receive a stem cell transplant. Both conserved end residues are part of each CDR3. Each record gives: J gene, V gene, D gene, clone size, CDR3 DNA, CDR3 protein. The D gene is left open where the match is weak. Expanded clones are given a class, and other clones once, few, many or no size at all.

TRBJ2-1 TRBV10-3 - - TGTGCCATCAGTGACCTCCGGGGAGCGGATGAGCAGTTCTTC CAISDLRGADEQFF
TRBJ2-7 TRBV20-1 TRBD2 few TGCAGTTCCGGGACTAGCGGCTACGAGCAGTACTTC CSSGTSGYEQYF
TRBJ1-1 TRBV6-1 - - TGTGCCAGCAGTGACAGGACAGTGGGGAACACTGAAGCTTTCTTT CASSDRTVGNTEAFF
TRBJ2-2 TRBV7-2 - few TGTGCCAGCAGCTTAGTGGCACGGTCCGGGGAGCTGTTTTTT CASSLVARSGELFF
TRBJ2-1 TRBV21-1 - - TGTGCCAGCAGCAAAGGTCGGGAGGCGCCCTTAAATGGCTCCTACAATGAGCAGTTCTTC CASSKGREAPLNGSYNEQFF
TRBJ1-4 TRBV29-1 - - TGCAGCGTTGGGGGGCGGGATAAACTGTTTTTT CSVGGRDKLFF
TRBJ1-3 TRBV30 - few TGTGCCTGGAGTGGACAGGGAAACACCATATATTTT CAWSGQGNTIYF
TRBJ2-7 TRBV20-1 - - TGCAGTGCTAGAATGGCGGGGACCTACGAGCAGTACTTC CSARMAGTYEQYF
TRBJ2-1 TRBV6-1 - - TGTGCCAGCAAAGGGAGTTTTGCGGTAGCCTACAATGAGCAGTTCTTC CASKGSFAVAYNEQFF
TRBJ2-1 TRBV9 - - TGTGCCAGCAGCGTATTAGCGGACAATGAGCAGTTCTTC CASSVLADNEQFF
TRBJ2-1 TRBV7-4 - - TGTGCCAGCAGCACAAAGGCCAATGAGCAGTTCTTC CASSTKANEQFF
TRBJ2-2 TRBV7-9 TRBD1 - TGTGCCAGCAGCCCCCGACAGGGGGACGGGGAGCTGTTTTTT CASSPRQGDGELFF
TRBJ1-3 TRBV4-2 - - TGTGCCAGCAGCCAAGACAGGGTGGGAAACACCATATATTTT CASSQDRVGNTIYF
TRBJ1-5 TRBV6-1 - few TGTGCCAGCAGGGCGGGACGAATTAGCAATCAGCCCCAGCATTTT CASRAGRISNQPQHF
TRBJ1-2 TRBV29-1 - few TGCAGCGTTGAAGATAGGGGGGGCGGCTACACCTTC CSVEDRGGGYTF
TRBJ2-2 TRBV4-2 - - TGTGCCAGCAGCCAAGAAGGCGAGTACACCGGGGAGCTGTTTTTT CASSQEGEYTGELFF
TRBJ2-2 TRBV5-6 - few TGTGCCAGCAGCTTGCCAGGGAGCGGCACCGGGGAGCTGTTTTTT CASSLPGSGTGELFF
TRBJ1-2 TRBV29-1 - few TGCAGCGTTGTGCAGGGGCCCTTCTATGGCTACACCTTC CSVVQGPFYGYTF
TRBJ2-1 TRBV21-1 - - TGTGCCAGCAGCAAAGATTCCCTAGCGGGAGGCTACAATGAGCAGTTCTTC CASSKDSLAGGYNEQFF
TRBJ2-3 TRBV9 - few TGTGCCAGCAGCGTTGCTAGCGTAGAAGATACGCAGTATTTT CASSVASVEDTQYF
TRBJ1-5 TRBV19 - - TGTGCCGCTACTTCGCGGGCAGAAAATCAGCCCCAGCATTTT CAATSRAENQPQHF
TRBJ2-4 TRBV12-3/TRBV12-4 - - TGTGCCAGCACCCTGGGGACCTCTGGAAACATTCAGTACTTC CASTLGTSGNIQYF
TRBJ1-1 TRBV6-2/TRBV6-3 - - TGTGCCAGCAGTTACACAGGGATGAACACTGAAGCTTTCTTT CASSYTGMNTEAFF
TRBJ2-6 TRBV7-9 TRBD1 - TGTGCCAGCAGCTTTGCAGGGGGCTCTGGGGCCAACGTCCTGACTTTC CASSFAGGSGANVLTF
TRBJ2-1 TRBV28 - many TGTGCCAGTAAGGGTCGCTCCTACAATGAGCAGTTCTTC CASKGRSYNEQFF
TRBJ2-3 TRBV6-1 TRBD1 - TGTGCCAGCAGTCAGGGGGCTAGGATTACGGAGGATACGCAGTATTTT CASSQGARITEDTQYF
TRBJ2-7 TRBV12-3/TRBV12-4 - few TGTGCCAGCAGTTCGAGTCTCTCCTACGAGCAGTACTTC CASSSSLSYEQYF
TRBJ2-7 TRBV6-5 TRBD2 - TGTGCCAGCAGTTACTCCCGGGGGGGTTTAAGCGAGCAGTACTTC CASSYSRGGLSEQYF
TRBJ2-3 TRBV12-3/TRBV12-4 TRBD2 - TGTGCCAGCACCCAAGCGGGAGAAGGGTCAGATACGCAGTATTTT CASTQAGEGSDTQYF
TRBJ2-1 TRBV12-3/TRBV12-4 - - TGTGCCAGCAGTTTAGCCCAGACTCCCCGAGCTAATGAGCAGTTCTTC CASSLAQTPRANEQFF
TRBJ2-3 TRBV25-1 TRBD2 few TGTGCCAGCAGTAATCTAGCGGGAGGGCCCGCAGATACGCAGTATTTT CASSNLAGGPADTQYF
TRBJ2-7 TRBV15 - - TGTGCCACCAGCAGAGATCCTTCGGGAGAATACGAGCAGTACTTC CATSRDPSGEYEQYF
TRBJ2-1 TRBV5-1 TRBD2 - TGCGCCAGCAGCACGGGACTAGCGGGAGGAAGTGAGCAGTTCTTC CASSTGLAGGSEQFF
TRBJ2-7 TRBV7-9 - - TGTGCCAGCAGTCCCGGGTCCGCGTCTCAGGGATACGAGCAGTACTTC CASSPGSASQGYEQYF
TRBJ2-1 TRBV5-1 TRBD2 - TGCGCCAGCAGCCCGACGGCGGGAGGCCGCGTCGGTGAGCAGTTCTTC CASSPTAGGRVGEQFF
TRBJ2-5 TRBV20-1 TRBD2 - TGCAGTGCTGAAGCCCTAGCGGGAGCCCAGGAGACCCAGTACTTC CSAEALAGAQETQYF
TRBJ2-3 TRBV24-1 - few TGTGCCACCAGTGACCCGGGCAGCACAGATACGCAGTATTTT CATSDPGSTDTQYF
TRBJ2-3 TRBV29-1 - few TGCAGCGCCGGAGGCAGGGGAGCAGATACGCAGTATTTT CSAGGRGADTQYF
TRBJ2-1 TRBV5-6 - few TGTGCCAGCAGCTTGGTAGGTAGCGTAGGGCTTAGCTCCTACAATGAGCAGTTCTTC CASSLVGSVGLSSYNEQFF
TRBJ1-1 TRBV12-3/TRBV12-4 - few TGTGCCAGCAGCCGGAGGAGACTGACAGACACTGAAGCTTTCTTT CASSRRRLTDTEAFF
TRBJ2-3 TRBV5-1 - - TGCGCCAGCAGCTTGGAAGGGCACCTTAGCACAGATACGCAGTATTTT CASSLEGHLSTDTQYF
TRBJ1-6 TRBV20-1 TRBD1 few TGCAGTGCTAGAGTCGGGACAGGGGGGTCACCCCTCCACTTT CSARVGTGGSPLHF
TRBJ1-5 TRBV24-1 - - TGTGCCACCAGTGGGCCCAGGGGAGGTCAGCCCCAGCATTTT CATSGPRGGQPQHF